Reported below is one T cell receptor beta chain. The target antigen is unknown. The sample comes from a study of cytomegalovirus exposure and HLA in healthy donors. The overall study: The 120 validation repertoires and the approximately 700 first-cohort repertoires shared a platform, a later analysis reported.

Clones were read by immunoSEQ multiplex PCR, and TCRdb kept only the in-frame ones, dropping some. This table holds more than 110,000 clones, roughly nine tenths found once. CDR1 MDHEN and CDR2 SYDVKM come from the germline V gene. Trimming stripped 5 bases from V and 10 bases from J, with 14 bases between. This CDR3 spans 13 amino acids. Findings and limits, study-wide: The study flagged some 170 TCR beta chains as cytomegalovirus-associated. Cytomegalovirus status, reportedly, was diagnosed with high specificity and sensitivity by the classifier. Generally TCR sequences proved uncommon, though certain public TCRs appeared in numerous donors.

The source material was PBMCs. This TCR derives from a man aged 18-30 years in good health and CMV-seronegative. The chain uses TRBV28 and TRBJ1-4, with D perhaps matching TRBD1 (5 bases). The CDR3 is CASSVPDTRKLFF. As DNA, the CDR3 is TGTGCCAGCAGTGTACCGGACACAAGAAAACTGTTTTTT.